Listed below are T cell receptor beta chains from one sample, sequenced in a study of blood T cell repertoires in COVID-19. Measured with immunoSEQ multiplex PCR; TCRdb has only the in-frame clones, and not every one. In the table there are tens of thousands of clones, 70% to 90% of which are singletons. Sequenced: peripheral blood. All receptors come from a human donor in a cohort sampled during active COVID-19. CDR3s leave out the opening cysteine and the closing phenylalanine or tryptophan.

>TRBV2|10
ASSVSNTEAF
>TRBV4-3|14
ASSQDLGRGGNTIY
>TRBV6-1|14
ASSESRTGGVYGYT
>TRBV24-1|10
ATSEITGEAF
>TRBV2|13
ASQILAELNTEAF
>TRBV25-1|13
ASRRGDSYNSPLH
>TRBV2|13
ASSESLAGYNEQF
>TRBV7-2|13
ASSLGDFSYNEQF
>TRBV7-6|15
ASSLAYGGGGTDTQY
>TRBV4-1|15
ASSPQFPTGGSYEQY
>TRBV18|13
ASSPAYRELYGYT
>TRBV7-9|13
ASSRDTGASYEQY
>TRBV19|14
ASSMTARGAQETQY
>TRBV28|14
ASSLEGAVVNEKLF
>TRBV7-2|13
ASSRSTPTYNEQF
>TRBV4-3|14
ASSQDYRGDGNTIY
>TRBV5-1|12
ASSPPGLDYGYT
>TRBV4-1|14
ASSQDAGGMNTEAF
>TRBV7-2|13
ASSQTGTNIYEQY
>TRBV3-1/TRBV3-2|14
ASSHVSDRGDYGYT